This T cell receptor (beta chain) was observed in a study of human T cells and chemical hapten exposure (dated by TCRdb to the early 2020s). About the study as a whole: The libraries were sequenced as a pool, and the TCR yield per sample differed mostly because of small variations in library volumes within the pool. In alopecia patients, the study followed how the peripheral blood TCR repertoire changed in vivo over primary and secondary sensitization to diphenylcyclopropenone (DPC), a hapten. From each blood RNA sample, both TCR alpha and TCR beta chains were sequenced. Study-wide findings and limitations: DPC sensitization did not change the number of TCRs with a frequency above 1 in 1000, and there was no evidence of changes in global repertoire structure. After repeated subsampling, the strength of the expansion versus patch-test correlation and the threshold at which it became significant changed.

This sample's time point label indicates: healthy volunteer bleed at 6 weeks. Total RNA was extracted from unfractionated whole blood collected in Tempus Blood RNA tubes. Roughly 5 healthy volunteers were used as TCR sequencing controls and were bled at day 0, 2 weeks and 6 weeks. Library construction relied on RACE. The sequencer was a NextSeq 500. During library preparation, unique molecular identifiers were attached to individual cDNA molecules so that TCRs could be counted quantitatively and reproducibly. The source study handled its data this way. A median of about 87,000 TCRs per sample was observed, with a range of roughly 20,000 to 750,000. V, J and CDR3 annotation of the TCR reads was performed with the Decombinator software suite. Every sample was subsampled to the same number of TCRs (28,000) for the PS versus PT1 abundance plots. TCRs were defined as expanded if absent before sensitization and observed at least eight times at the 2-week time point. TCRdb trimmed the raw reads at Q25, called clones with MiXCR and kept productive beta chains. Identical CDR3 proteins give one entry, which carries the most common genes and DNA. These V and J calls rely on TCRdb rather than the paper's analysis. This sample is represented by about 79,000 distinct CDR3 sequences; about 8.6% of them were singletons. The ten largest account for under 2% of the sample.

V sheds 4 bases and J sheds 4 bases, leaving 15 bases between their ends. From a lookup of the germline V gene, CDR1 and CDR2 are SGHRS and YFSETQ. The CDR3 runs 15 residues from the cysteine to the phenylalanine. Only the CDR3 region is kept as DNA, spanning 45 bases read in frame from base 1. As to this clonotype: This receptor's antigen is unknown. No base quality values were provided; no much bigger clone lies one nucleotide off.

Sequenced sample: whole blood. The V gene is TRBV5-1 and the J gene is TRBJ1-5; the D gene lacks a confident call. This TCR was sampled from a male donor in good health. Some clones in this sample may be carry-over from other donors' samples. The CDR3 in this case is CASSPEDSRNQPQHF. The DNA sequence is TGCGCCAGCAGCCCCGAAGACTCCAGGAATCAGCCCCAGCATTTT.